These T cell receptor beta chains were read from a single sample in a study of radiotherapy plus CTLA-4 blockade in lung cancer. The method was immunoSEQ multiplex PCR; TCRdb's version includes in-frame clones alone and lacks a portion of them. Of 40,000 to 45,000 clones in the sample, approximately 68% were seen once. This specimen consisted of peripheral blood, obtained from a patient treated with radiotherapy plus ipilimumab. Every receptor here comes from a human donor with non-small cell lung cancer who had stable disease on radiotherapy plus ipilimumab. The CDR3 runs from the conserved cysteine through the conserved F or W. The D gene is left open where the match is weak. Not every row has a clone size; where given, it reads once, few, many or a size class.

v_gene	d_gene	abundance	j_gene	CDR3nt	CDR3aa
TRBV19	.	.	TRBJ2-7	TGTGCCAGTAGTATCGGCGGGGCCAGCTACGAGCAGTACTTC	CASSIGGASYEQYF
TRBV28	.	.	TRBJ2-7	TGTGCCAGCAGAGAAGGACTCTACGAGCAGTACTTC	CASREGLYEQYF
TRBV7-8	TRBD2	.	TRBJ2-1	TGTGCCAGCAGCCTCCGTCCTAGCGGGGAGAGCTCCTACAATGAGCAGTTCTTC	CASSLRPSGESSYNEQFF
TRBV6-5	.	.	TRBJ2-7	TGTGCCAGCAGTAAGACCCTGGGCAGTACCTACGAGCAGTACTTC	CASSKTLGSTYEQYF
TRBV5-1	TRBD2	.	TRBJ2-1	TGCGCCAGCAGCTTGAATCTAGCGGGGGACAATGAGCAGTTCTTC	CASSLNLAGDNEQFF
TRBV11-2	.	.	TRBJ2-5	TGTGCCAGCAGCTCAAACGGCAGGGTCCAAGAGACCCAGTACTTC	CASSSNGRVQETQYF
TRBV7-9	TRBD1	.	TRBJ1-2	TGTGCCAGCAGCGCCCCGACAGGGGGCTATGGCTACACCTTC	CASSAPTGGYGYTF
TRBV5-1	.	.	TRBJ2-5	TGCGCCAGCAGCTTAATAGGGGATCGGGAGACCCAGTACTTC	CASSLIGDRETQYF
TRBV29-1	TRBD1	.	TRBJ1-1	TGCAGCGCCAAAGGGGGCGCAACAAGGGGCACTGAAGCTTTCTTT	CSAKGGATRGTEAFF
TRBV5-6	TRBD2	.	TRBJ2-3	TGTGCCAGCAGCTTGGCCCCTTTCAGCGGGGGGGCCGCAGATACGCAGTATTTT	CASSLAPFSGGAADTQYF
TRBV4-3	TRBD2	.	TRBJ2-7	TGCGCCAGCAGCCAAAGCGGGGGGGCTCGGTACGAGCAGTACTTC	CASSQSGGARYEQYF
TRBV5-8	.	.	TRBJ1-5	TGTGCCAGCAGCGCAGGACAGCCAAATCAGCCCCAGCATTTT	CASSAGQPNQPQHF
TRBV7-9	.	few	TRBJ2-1	TGTGCCAGCAGCTTAGCGGGCCTCCACAATGAGCAGTTCTTC	CASSLAGLHNEQFF
TRBV4-1	TRBD2	.	TRBJ2-1	TGCGCCAGCAGCCTGCCCCCCGGGGCGGGGGTCAATGAGCAGTTCTTC	CASSLPPGAGVNEQFF
TRBV2	TRBD1	.	TRBJ1-2	TGTGCCAGCAGTCGTTTTTCAGGGGGCGGCTACACCTTC	CASSRFSGGGYTF
TRBV4-1	.	many	TRBJ2-7	TGCGCCAGCGCGAGAGGGGGGACAGATCTACGAGGGCAGTACTTC	CASARGGTDLRGQYF
TRBV9	TRBD1	.	TRBJ1-2	TGTGCCAGATCCCGGGACAGCACGCTATCTAGCTATGGCTACACCTTC	CARSRDSTLSSYGYTF
TRBV27	.	few	TRBJ1-2	TGTGCCAGCAGTCCGCGTGGGGGCGGTTATGGCTACACCTTC	CASSPRGGGYGYTF
TRBV4-2	TRBD1	few	TRBJ2-7	TGTGCCAGCAGCCAAGATGAGGGGGCCGAGCAGTACTTC	CASSQDEGAEQYF
TRBV5-1	TRBD2	.	TRBJ2-5	TGCGCCAGCAGCTTGTTTTTAGCGGGGGTGGAGACCCAGTACTTC	CASSLFLAGVETQYF
TRBV9	TRBD1	.	TRBJ1-2	TGTGCCAGCAGCGTAGTGGAGACAGGGGTCTATGGCTACACCTTC	CASSVVETGVYGYTF
TRBV4-1	.	.	TRBJ2-3	TGCGCCAGCAGCCAATTTGGGGGCGGCACAGATACGCAGTATTTT	CASSQFGGGTDTQYF
TRBV11-2	.	.	TRBJ1-4	TGTGCCAGCAGCGCATCAGGGCAGGGTGAAAAACTGTTTTTT	CASSASGQGEKLFF
TRBV20-1	.	.	TRBJ2-1	TGCAGTGCCACAGGGCCGGGTGAGCAGTTCTTC	CSATGPGEQFF
TRBV2	.	.	TRBJ2-2	TGTGCCAGCAGTGAACTAGGCCCTAACACCGGGGAGCTGTTTTTT	CASSELGPNTGELFF
TRBV4-1	TRBD2	.	TRBJ2-5	TGCGCCAGCAGCCAAGATCTTACTAGCGGGGAAGAGACCCAGTACTTC	CASSQDLTSGEETQYF
TRBV7-9	TRBD2	.	TRBJ2-3	TGTGCCAGCAGGGTCGGCGGGGGGGCCGAAGATACGCAGTATTTT	CASRVGGGAEDTQYF
TRBV5-4	.	.	TRBJ1-2	TGTGCCAGCAGCCAGGAGGGGGGGGTTTTCTATGGCTACACCTTC	CASSQEGGVFYGYTF
TRBV7-3	.	.	TRBJ2-3	TGTGCCAGCAGCTTAAGAAGGAGTTCAGATACGCAGTATTTT	CASSLRRSSDTQYF
TRBV11-3	TRBD1	.	TRBJ2-3	TGTGCCAGCAGCTTAGGGGACAGGGTGGACACAGATACGCAGTATTTT	CASSLGDRVDTDTQYF
TRBV2	.	.	TRBJ2-5	TGTGCCAGCAGCCGGGTGGGGGGGCGCGGAGAGACCCAGTACTTC	CASSRVGGRGETQYF
TRBV6-6	.	.	TRBJ2-7	TGTGCCAGCAGTTACTCCTACGGGATGGACCCCTACGAGCAGTACTTC	CASSYSYGMDPYEQYF
TRBV7-8	.	.	TRBJ1-5	TGTGCCAGCAGCTTAATCAGGGGCGATCAGCCCCAGCATTTT	CASSLIRGDQPQHF
TRBV18	.	.	TRBJ1-3	TGTGCCAGCTCACCACCATCCGGGGAGTTTTCTGGAAACACCATATATTTT	CASSPPSGEFSGNTIYF
TRBV19	TRBD1	.	TRBJ1-5	TGTGCCACCACCAGGGGGTGGAGACAGCCCCAGCATTTT	CATTRGWRQPQHF
TRBV5-1	.	once	TRBJ2-2	TGCGCCAGCAGCTTGGATTGGGGAGGCGGGGAGCTGTTTTTT	CASSLDWGGGELFF
TRBV6-5	.	.	TRBJ1-3	TGTGCCAGCAGTTACTCGGAGCCGAGGGGAAACACCATATATTTT	CASSYSEPRGNTIYF
TRBV11-3	.	once	TRBJ2-3	TGTGCCAGCAGCTTACACACCAGGGGAACGCAGTATTTT	CASSLHTRGTQYF
TRBV6-5	.	.	TRBJ1-2	TGTGCCAGCAGCCCGGGAAGCGGCGTAGGTGGCTACACCTTC	CASSPGSGVGGYTF
TRBV7-9	.	once	TRBJ2-7	TGTGCCAGCAGCCCCCCCCCGGGGTATCAGCAGTACTTC	CASSPPPGYQQYF
TRBV14	TRBD2	.	TRBJ2-5	TGTGCCAGCAGCCAAGAGGGGACTAAAGGAGTCCAAGAGACCCAGTACTTC	CASSQEGTKGVQETQYF
TRBV15	.	.	TRBJ1-1	TGTGCCACCAGTGGTCGTAGGAACACTGAAGCTTTCTTT	CATSGRRNTEAFF
TRBV14	.	few	TRBJ2-3	TGTGCCAGCAGCCAATTTGGGGGGACCCACACAGATACGCAGTATTTT	CASSQFGGTHTDTQYF
TRBV4-1	TRBD1	.	TRBJ1-2	TGCGCCAGCAGCCTAAGTAGGACAGGGAACTATGGCTACACCTTC	CASSLSRTGNYGYTF
TRBV10-2	.	.	TRBJ1-1	TGCGCCAGCAGAGGGAGGGGAGTCACTGAAGCTTTCTTT	CASRGRGVTEAFF
TRBV5-1	TRBD2	.	TRBJ2-1	TGCGCCAGCAGCTTGGAGCTAGCGGGGGGCCCCTCCTACAATGAGCAGTTCTTC	CASSLELAGGPSYNEQFF
TRBV28	.	few	TRBJ1-2	TGTGCCAGCAGCCCGATAGGGGGTATGGTCTATGGCTACACCTTC	CASSPIGGMVYGYTF
TRBV7-8	.	few	TRBJ1-5	TGTGCCAGCAGCTTATCTTCCATTATGCAGGTCTATAGCAATCAGCCCCAGCATTTT	CASSLSSIMQVYSNQPQHF
TRBV5-1	.	many	TRBJ1-1	TGCGCCAGCAGACCGACGACAGGGAACACTGAAGCTTTCTTT	CASRPTTGNTEAFF
TRBV19	.	.	TRBJ1-2	TGTGCCAGTAGTATAGGTGGAGACTATGGCTACACCTTC	CASSIGGDYGYTF
TRBV5-1	.	.	TRBJ2-7	TGCGCCAGCAGCCGGTCTGGGGCCCCCGACTACGAGCAGTACTTC	CASSRSGAPDYEQYF
TRBV6-1	.	few	TRBJ2-7	TGTGCCAGCAGTGGCCCTAACTCCTACCAGCAGTACTTC	CASSGPNSYQQYF
TRBV7-2	TRBD1	.	TRBJ1-4	TGTGCCAGCAGCCAAGCCGGGACAGGGATTGAAAAACTGTTTTTT	CASSQAGTGIEKLFF